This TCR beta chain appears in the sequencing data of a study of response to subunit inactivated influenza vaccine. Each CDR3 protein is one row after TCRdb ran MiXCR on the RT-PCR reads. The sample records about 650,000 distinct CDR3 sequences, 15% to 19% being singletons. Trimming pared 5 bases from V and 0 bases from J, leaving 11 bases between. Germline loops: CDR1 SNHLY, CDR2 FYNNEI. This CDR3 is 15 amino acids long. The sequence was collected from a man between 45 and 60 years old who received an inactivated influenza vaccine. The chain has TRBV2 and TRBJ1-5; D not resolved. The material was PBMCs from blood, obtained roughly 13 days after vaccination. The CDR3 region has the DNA TGTGCCAGCAGTCCGATGGCGTTTAGCAATCAGCCCCAGCATTTT. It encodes CASSPMAFSNQPQHF. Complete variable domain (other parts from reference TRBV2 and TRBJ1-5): EPEVTQTPSHQVTQMGQEVILRCVPISNHLYFYWYRQILGQKVEFLVSFYNNEISEKSEIFDDQFSVERPDGSNFTLKIRSTKLEDSAMYFCASSPMAFSNQPQHFGDGTRLSIL.